One sample yielded the 31 T cell receptor beta chains listed below, sequenced in a study of T-cell memory formation after mild COVID-19. TCRdb independently ran MiXCR on the 5' RACE reads; one entry per CDR3 protein. The table records about half a million distinct CDR3 sequences, over 15% of them present only once. The sample consisted of PBMCs or a T cell subset sorted from them (not recorded which). These receptors all come from an adult woman who had mild COVID-19 (a few samples of this study predate the infection). Cell type and time point are not known.

The chain has TRBV4-3 and TRBJ2-3, with 8 bases that match TRBD2. The germline V gene encodes CDR1 LGHNA and CDR2 YSLEER. This CDR3 comprises 17 residues. With V trimmed by 0 bases and J by 1 base, 6 bases remained unmatched. CDR3 sequence (DNA): TGCGCCAGCAGCCAAGATTATCAGCGGGAGCGCACAGATACGCAGTATTTT. Translated: CASSQDYQRERTDTQYF.

This rearrangement joins TRBV7-3 to TRBJ2-3; D possibly corresponds to TRBD1 (6 bases). This CDR3 spans 15 amino acids. Trimming removed 1 base from V and 6 bases from J, with 14 bases in between. Germline CDR1 SGHTA, CDR2 FQGTGA. CDR3 loop: CASSLRLQGGDTQYF. Here the CDR3 DNA reads TGTGCCAGCAGCTTAAGGTTACAGGGTGGCGATACGCAGTATTTT.

This clonotype was recorded a few times. The chain combines TRBV30 with TRBJ2-1, with 10 bases that match TRBD1. CDR3 length: 12 residues. The germline V gene has CDR1 GTSNPN and CDR2 SVGIG (reference sequence). Losses at the gene ends were 3 bases for V and 8 bases for J; bases not matched to a gene: 1. CDR3 region: CAWRTGGDEQFF. CDR3 in DNA: TGTGCCTGGAGGACAGGGGGCGATGAGCAGTTCTTC.

This clonotype appeared a few times. The V and J genes are TRBV4-1 and TRBJ1-4, with D tentatively TRBD1 (6 bases). From germline, CDR1 is MGHRA and CDR2 YSYEKL. V shed 1 base and J shed 8 bases, with 11 bases lying between them. This CDR3 is 14 amino acids long. The CDR3 spells CASSQVGGREKLFF. The CDR3 DNA reads TGCGCCAGCAGCCAAGTGGGGGGGCGCGAAAAACTGTTTTTT.

This clonotype appeared a few times. J is TRBJ1-4 and V is TRBV20-1; a possible D gene is TRBD1 (5 bases). The CDR3 contains 17 residues. V was cut by 3 bases and J by 0 bases, with 17 bases left in between. Germline lookup yields CDR1 DFQATT and CDR2 SNEGSKA (reference sequence). The DNA for the CDR3 is TGCAGTGCTAGCGTGCCGGGACGACTGGCAACTAATGAAAAACTGTTTTTT. Residues: CSASVPGRLATNEKLFF.

Only a few counts were recorded for this clonotype. As DNA, the CDR3 is TGTGCCAGCAGCAGGGCGGCGGGCTACACCTTC. It yields the protein CASSRAAGYTF. V gene TRBV12-3 or TRBV12-4 combines with J gene TRBJ1-2; possibly TRBD1 for D (5 bases). This CDR3 is 11 amino acids long. Trimming took 6 bases from V and 8 from J, leaving 10 bases between them.

This clonotype was seen more than once but under ten times. The CDR3 region is CASSQPGQVTYEQYF. DNA for the CDR3: TGTGCCAGCAGCCAACCGGGACAGGTAACCTACGAGCAGTACTTC. The genes are TRBV3-1 and TRBJ2-7; 8 positions match TRBD1. Germline lookup yields CDR1 LGHDT and CDR2 YNNKEL (reference sequence). V was pared by 2 bases and J by 2 bases, with 5 bases of the junction left unmatched. The length of the CDR3 is 15 residues.

This clonotype was seen more than once but under ten times. This sequence joins TRBV7-9 and TRBJ2-3; maybe TRBD2 (5 bases). CDR3 length: 12 residues. V was trimmed by 5 bases and J by 6 bases, leaving 9 bases between them. Germline V CDR1 and CDR2: SEHNR, FQNEAQ (reference sequence). The CDR3 here is CASSTRGDTQYF. The CDR3 DNA is TGTGCCAGCAGCACCAGAGGGGATACGCAGTATTTT.

This chain connects TRBV7-2 to TRBJ2-3; D ambiguous. The germline CDR1 and CDR2 sequences are SGHTA and FQGNSA. The germline V and J ends were trimmed by 3 bases and 4 bases, with 14 bases remaining between them. The CDR3 sequence is 15 residues long. The CDR3 DNA is TGTGCCAGCAGCTTTAGAGTAGCAAGGGCAGATACGCAGTATTTT. It specifies CASSFRVARADTQYF.

This clonotype was detected a few times. The V call is TRBV6-5, the J call TRBJ2-1, with TRBD2 identical over 10 bases. The junction had 13 bases not matched to a gene; V was cut back by 5 bases and J by 3 bases. This CDR3 spans 18 amino acids. CDR1 is MNHEY and CDR2 is SVGAGI in the germline V gene. CDR3 residues: CASSTPRARLAGYNEQFF. For the CDR3, the DNA is TGTGCCAGCAGTACCCCTAGGGCTCGACTAGCGGGCTACAATGAGCAGTTCTTC.

The gene calls are TRBV12-3 or TRBV12-4 and TRBJ2-3; 12 bases align to TRBD2. The CDR3 is 19 residues long. Losses at the gene ends were 6 bases for V and 2 bases for J; bases not matched to a gene: 15. CDR3 in amino acids: CASSSQSLAGGPITDTQYF. The CDR3 DNA follows: TGTGCCAGCAGCTCACAAAGCCTAGCGGGAGGGCCAATCACAGATACGCAGTATTTT.

The count of this clonotype is one. This chain joins TRBV9 and TRBJ2-3, with 7 bases aligning to TRBD2. This CDR3 has 15 residues. Trimming at V came to 1 base and at J to 2 bases, leaving 4 bases not matched to a gene. Germline-derived CDR1 and CDR2 are SGDLS and YYNGEE. CDR3 nucleotides: TGTGCCAGCAGCGTAAGTACTAGCGTCACAGATACGCAGTATTTT. It codes for CASSVSTSVTDTQYF. Drawing the rest from reference TRBV9 and TRBJ2-3, the complete variable domain is DSGVTQTPKHLITATGQRVTLRCSPRSGDLSVYWYQQSLDQGLQFLIQYYNGEERAKGNILERFSAQQFPDLHSELNLSSLELGDSALYFCASSVSTSVTDTQYFGPGTRLTVL.

This clonotype came up a few times. V and J are TRBV29-1 and TRBJ2-5; 8 positions agree with TRBD1. The trim removed 8 bases at V and 1 base at J, leaving 6 bases unmatched. The CDR3 is 13 residues long. Germline CDR1 and CDR2: SQVTM and ANQGSEA. CDR3 sequence: CSTSDRVQETQYF. The CDR3 DNA sequence: TGCAGCACATCGGACAGGGTCCAAGAGACCCAGTACTTC.

This clonotype has a handful of counts. J is TRBJ2-2 and V is TRBV30; a possible D gene is TRBD2 (5 bases). Trimming left V 2 bases short and J 8 bases short, with 9 bases between. The CDR3 spans 12 residues. In germline, CDR1 is GTSNPN, CDR2 SVGIG (reference sequence). The CDR3: CAWSKPGGELFF. Here the CDR3 DNA reads TGTGCCTGGAGTAAGCCGGGAGGGGAGCTGTTTTTT.

The gene calls are TRBV6-2 or TRBV6-3 and TRBJ1-1, with D possibly being TRBD1 (5 bases). The CDR3 has 15 amino acids. Trimming shortened V by 3 bases and J by 2 bases, and 13 bases separated the two germline ends. In germline, CDR1 is MNHEY, CDR2 SVGEGT. The CDR3, as DNA: TGTGCCAGCAGTTATTCGTATCAGGGAAACACTGAAGCTTTCTTT. This translates into CASSYSYQGNTEAFF.

This clonotype has just a few counts. The V call is TRBV7-9, the J call TRBJ1-5, with unresolved D. CDR3 length equals 12 residues. V lost 0 bases to trimming and J lost 6 bases, with 3 bases between them. CDR1 is SEHNR and CDR2 is FQNEAQ in the germline V gene (reference sequence). The CDR3 DNA sequence: TGTGCCAGCAGCTTAGCGCCTCAGCCCCAGCATTTT. Translated, it gives CASSLAPQPQHF.

This CDR3 is CSAQGGLGSYEQYF. The DNA of the CDR3 is TGCAGTGCCCAAGGGGGGTTGGGCTCCTACGAGCAGTACTTC. The rearrangement links TRBV20-1 to TRBJ2-7, with D perhaps assigned TRBD1 or TRBD2 (6 bases each). This CDR3 contains 14 residues. Trimming took 6 bases from V and 0 from J, leaving 15 bases between them. The germline V gene has CDR1 DFQATT and CDR2 SNEGSKA (reference sequence).

This clonotype was seen a few times. The chain uses TRBV20-1 and TRBJ2-1; D might be TRBD2 (7 bases). The germline V and J ends were trimmed by 0 bases and 4 bases, with 16 bases remaining between them. This CDR3 spans 16 amino acids. CDR1 is DFQATT, CDR2 SNEGSKA, per germline (reference sequence). The CDR3 coding sequence is TGCAGTGCTAGAGACCCGCGGGGGCCAAGGTACAATGAGCAGTTCTTC. Its protein is CSARDPRGPRYNEQFF.

The V call is TRBV11-1, the J call TRBJ2-7; TRBD2 agrees at 12 bases. The V gene end was trimmed by 5 bases and the J gene end by 3 bases; junction bases not matched to a gene: 5. Germline CDR1 SGHAT, CDR2 FQDESV (reference sequence). This CDR3 has 15 amino acids. CDR3 sequence: CASSTGLAGRYEQYF. The CDR3 nucleotides read TGTGCCAGCAGCACCGGACTAGCGGGACGCTACGAGCAGTACTTC.

Notes on this clonotype: At one of its ends the junction is not consistent with the germline gene, which may arise from a read error. The V call is TRBV5-1, the J call TRBJ1-1; the D is unclear. In germline, CDR1 is SGHRS, CDR2 YFSETQ. This CDR3 contains 16 residues. CDR3: CASADGLRTLNTEAYF. The CDR3 nucleotides read TGCGCCAGCGCCGATGGACTCCGGACCTTGAACACTGAAGCTTACTTT.

The J gene is TRBJ2-2, the V gene TRBV29-1; no firm D call. Germline V gene lookup returns CDR1 SQVTM and CDR2 ANQGSEA. This CDR3 comprises 14 residues. Trimming cost V 8 bases and J 5 bases, with 18 bases left between them. The CDR3 loop reads CSIRTLDGTGELFF. In nucleotides, the CDR3 is TGCAGCATCCGGACGCTCGATGGAACCGGGGAGCTGTTTTTT.

The chain has TRBV4-1 and TRBJ1-5; 7 bases agree with TRBD1. Looked up from germline, CDR1 is MGHRA and CDR2 is YSYEKL. The CDR3 loop spans 14 amino acids. V was pared by 4 bases and J by 7 bases, with 7 bases of the junction left unmatched. This chain's CDR3 is CASSRRQGGQPQHF. The CDR3 DNA reads as TGCGCCAGCAGCCGACGACAGGGCGGACAGCCCCAGCATTTT.

In its sample, this clonotype was seen once. This sequence joins TRBV6-1 and TRBJ2-5; D is perhaps TRBD1 (6 bases). The germline gives CDR1 MNHNS, CDR2 SASEGT. This CDR3 has 14 residues. V dropped 6 bases and J dropped 5 bases, with 16 bases sitting between them. The CDR3: CASSLPGDLETQYF. CDR3 nucleotides: TGTGCCAGCAGCCTTCCAGGGGATCTGGAGACCCAGTACTTC.

The chain carries TRBV10-3 and TRBJ2-7, with 12 bases identical to TRBD1. The V segment lost 6 bases and the J segment 7 bases; nucleotides outside the gene matches: 16. CDR3 size: 17 residues. From germline, CDR1 is ENHRY and CDR2 SYGVKD. As DNA, the CDR3 is TGTGCCATCAGCAAGCACCTAACGGGACAGGGGGCAAGGGAGCAGTACTTC. Its protein is CAISKHLTGQGAREQYF.

The chain joins TRBV4-1 to TRBJ1-5, with 7 bases identical to TRBD1. CDR1 and CDR2 from the germline V gene are MGHRA and YSYEKL. The V gene end was trimmed by 1 base and the J gene end by 6 bases; junction bases not matched to a gene: 3. The CDR3 spans 14 residues. The CDR3: CASSQGRGGQPQHF. CDR3 nucleotides: TGCGCCAGCAGCCAAGGCAGGGGGGGTCAGCCCCAGCATTTT.

V is TRBV20-1 and J is TRBJ2-1; 9 bases match TRBD2. The CDR3 has 13 residues. The germline V gene encodes CDR1 DFQATT and CDR2 SNEGSKA (reference sequence). V was clipped by 6 bases and J by 8 bases; unmatched bases: 8. In nucleotides, the CDR3 is TGCAGTGCAGTGATAGCGGGAGTGCATGAGCAGTTCTTC. As protein: CSAVIAGVHEQFF.

The chain combines TRBV7-9 with TRBJ2-2, with a weak D call TRBD1 (5 bases). CDR1 is SEHNR and CDR2 is FQNEAQ in the germline V gene (reference sequence). The CDR3 is 15 residues long. Trimming took 2 bases from V and 3 from J, leaving 10 bases between them. For the CDR3, the DNA is TGTGCCAGCAGCTTAAGGGGAAGGGACACCGGGGAGCTGTTTTTT. Its protein is CASSLRGRDTGELFF.

The chain recombines TRBV20-1 with TRBJ2-7; D possibly corresponds to TRBD2 (5 bases). V was trimmed by 3 bases and J by 4 bases, leaving 13 bases between them. The length of the CDR3 is 13 residues. Germline loops: CDR1 DFQATT, CDR2 SNEGSKA (reference sequence). DNA of the CDR3: TGCAGTGCTAGTTCGGCGACTAAATACGAGCAGTACTTC. This translates into CSASSATKYEQYF.

The J gene is TRBJ2-2, the V gene TRBV24-1; D possibly corresponds to TRBD1 (5 bases). This CDR3 has 10 residues. CDR1 KGHDR and CDR2 SFDVKD come from the germline V gene. DNA for the CDR3: TGTGAGAAGGGGACCGGGGAGCTGTTTTTT. Residues: CEKGTGELFF.

This clonotype was counted many times. The V gene is TRBV3-1, the J gene TRBJ2-6; D gene ambiguous. The germline V and J ends were trimmed by 4 bases and 0 bases, with 7 bases remaining between them. The CDR3 is 15 amino acids. The germline V gene has CDR1 LGHDT and CDR2 YNNKEL (reference sequence). The DNA for the CDR3 is TGTGCCAGCAGCCTCGGGTACTCTGGGGCCAACGTCCTGACTTTC. Translated: CASSLGYSGANVLTF. The full variable domain, with the rest looked up from reference TRBV3-1 and TRBJ2-6, is DTAVSQTPKYLVTQMGNDKSIKCEQNLGHDTMYWYKQDSKKFLKIMFSYNNKELIINETVPNRFSPKSPDKAHLNLHINSLELGDSAVYFCASSLGYSGANVLTFGAGSRLTVL.

This clonotype was seen only a few times. CDR3: CASSFISKTGGGEETQYF. In DNA form, the CDR3 reads TGTGCCAGCAGCTTCATATCGAAGACAGGTGGGGGGGAGGAGACCCAGTACTTC. The chain joins TRBV7-9 to TRBJ2-5; possibly TRBD2 for D (7 bases). The germline V gene has CDR1 SEHNR and CDR2 FQNEAQ (reference sequence). The CDR3 is 18 residues long. The V end lost 3 bases, the J end lost 5 bases, and 25 bases lay between the germline ends.